The present T cell receptor (beta chain) was sequenced within a study of cytomegalovirus exposure and HLA in healthy donors. These donors, healthy bone marrow donors, were studied. Study results and limitations: In vitro experiments confirmed that a few CMV-associated chains were specific for CMV antigens.

The PCR was carried out with 60 Vbeta primers and 13 Jbeta primers. Measured with immunoSEQ multiplex PCR; TCRdb has only the in-frame clones, and not every one. The sample yields about 130,000 clones, roughly 80% seen once. Worth noting for this clone: As yet, its antigen is unknown.

Deletions cut 0 bases from V and 0 bases from J, with 9 bases between. The CDR3 length is 15 residues. In germline, CDR1 is GTSNPN, CDR2 SVGIG (reference sequence). The sample taken for sequencing was PBMCs. This sequence joins TRBV30 and TRBJ1-5, with unresolved D. The TCR sequence derives from a girl aged 2 to 9 in good health and CMV-seronegative. CDR3 in amino acids: CAWSVREYSNQPQHF. The CDR3 DNA reads TGTGCCTGGAGTGTACGCGAGTATAGCAATCAGCCCCAGCATTTT.